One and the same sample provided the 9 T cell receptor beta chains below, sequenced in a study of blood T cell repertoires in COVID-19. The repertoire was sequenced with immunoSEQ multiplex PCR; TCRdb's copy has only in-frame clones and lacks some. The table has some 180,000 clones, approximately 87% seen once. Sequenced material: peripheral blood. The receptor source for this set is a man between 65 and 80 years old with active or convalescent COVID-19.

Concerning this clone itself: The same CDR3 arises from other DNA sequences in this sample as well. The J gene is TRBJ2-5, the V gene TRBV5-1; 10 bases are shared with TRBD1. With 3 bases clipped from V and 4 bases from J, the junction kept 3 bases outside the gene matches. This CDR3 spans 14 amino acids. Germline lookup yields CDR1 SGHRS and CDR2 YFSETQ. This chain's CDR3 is CASSSGQGRETQYF. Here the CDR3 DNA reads TGCGCCAGCAGCTCGGGACAGGGGCGAGAGACCCAGTACTTC.

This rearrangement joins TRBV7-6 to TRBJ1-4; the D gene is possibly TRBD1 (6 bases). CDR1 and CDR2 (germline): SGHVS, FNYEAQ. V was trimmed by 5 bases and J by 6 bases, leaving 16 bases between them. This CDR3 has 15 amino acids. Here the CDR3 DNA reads TGTGCCAGCAGCCGCAGCCAGGGGTCTCATGAAAAACTGTTTTTT. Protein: CASSRSQGSHEKLFF.

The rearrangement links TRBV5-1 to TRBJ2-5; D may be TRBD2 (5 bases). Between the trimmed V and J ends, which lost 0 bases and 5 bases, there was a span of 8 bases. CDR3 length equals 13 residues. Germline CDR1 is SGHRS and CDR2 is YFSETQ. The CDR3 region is CASSLVRGETQYF. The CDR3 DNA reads TGCGCCAGCAGCTTGGTTCGCGGGGAGACCCAGTACTTC.

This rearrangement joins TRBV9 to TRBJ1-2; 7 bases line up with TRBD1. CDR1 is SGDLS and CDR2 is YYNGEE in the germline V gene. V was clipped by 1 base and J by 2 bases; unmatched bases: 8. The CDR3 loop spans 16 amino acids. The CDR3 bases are TGTGCCAGCAGCGTACCCACGGACAGGCCGAACTATGGCTACACCTTC. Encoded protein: CASSVPTDRPNYGYTF.

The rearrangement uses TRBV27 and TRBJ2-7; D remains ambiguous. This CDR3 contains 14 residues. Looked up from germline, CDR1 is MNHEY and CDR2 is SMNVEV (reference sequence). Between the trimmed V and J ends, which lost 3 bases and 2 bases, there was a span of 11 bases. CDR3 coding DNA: TGTGCCAGCAGTTTCCGGCGCGGTACCTACGAGCAGTACTTC. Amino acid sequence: CASSFRRGTYEQYF.

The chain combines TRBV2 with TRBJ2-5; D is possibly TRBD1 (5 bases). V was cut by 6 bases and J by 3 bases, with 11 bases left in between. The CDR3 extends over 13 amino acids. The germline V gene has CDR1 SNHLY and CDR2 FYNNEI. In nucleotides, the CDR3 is TGTGCCAGCAGGGTGACAGAGAAAGAGACCCAGTACTTC. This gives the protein CASRVTEKETQYF.

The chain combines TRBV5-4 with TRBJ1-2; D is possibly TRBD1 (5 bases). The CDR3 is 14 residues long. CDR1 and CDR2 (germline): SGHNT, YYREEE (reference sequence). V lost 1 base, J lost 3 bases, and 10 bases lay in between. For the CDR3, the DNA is TGTGCCAGCAGCTTGCCAGGGAGGGACTATGGCTACACCTTC. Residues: CASSLPGRDYGYTF.

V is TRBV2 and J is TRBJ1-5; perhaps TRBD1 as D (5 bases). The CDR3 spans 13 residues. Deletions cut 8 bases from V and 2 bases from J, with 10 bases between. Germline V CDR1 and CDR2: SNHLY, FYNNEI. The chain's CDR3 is CASQGTGNQPQHF. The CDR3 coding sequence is TGTGCCAGCCAGGGTACTGGCAATCAGCCCCAGCATTTT.

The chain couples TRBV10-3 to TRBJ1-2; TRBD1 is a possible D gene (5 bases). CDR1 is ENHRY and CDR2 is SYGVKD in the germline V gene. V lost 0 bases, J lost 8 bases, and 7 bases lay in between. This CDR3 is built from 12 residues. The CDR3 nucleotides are TGTGCCATCAGTGAGTCTGGGGGGGGCTACACCTTC. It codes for CAISESGGGYTF.